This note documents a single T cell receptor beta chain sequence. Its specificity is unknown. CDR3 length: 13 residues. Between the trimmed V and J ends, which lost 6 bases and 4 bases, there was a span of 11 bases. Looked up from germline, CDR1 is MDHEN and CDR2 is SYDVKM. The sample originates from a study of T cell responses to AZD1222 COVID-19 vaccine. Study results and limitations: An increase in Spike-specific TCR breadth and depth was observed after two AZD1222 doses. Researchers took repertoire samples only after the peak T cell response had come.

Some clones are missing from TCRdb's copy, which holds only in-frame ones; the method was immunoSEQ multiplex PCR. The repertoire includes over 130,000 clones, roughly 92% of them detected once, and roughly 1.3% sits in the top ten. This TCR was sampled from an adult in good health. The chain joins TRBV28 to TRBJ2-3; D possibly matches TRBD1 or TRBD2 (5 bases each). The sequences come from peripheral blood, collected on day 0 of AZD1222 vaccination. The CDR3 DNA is TGTGCCAGCAGAGCCTTGGGGGCAGATACGCAGTATTTT. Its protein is CASRALGADTQYF.